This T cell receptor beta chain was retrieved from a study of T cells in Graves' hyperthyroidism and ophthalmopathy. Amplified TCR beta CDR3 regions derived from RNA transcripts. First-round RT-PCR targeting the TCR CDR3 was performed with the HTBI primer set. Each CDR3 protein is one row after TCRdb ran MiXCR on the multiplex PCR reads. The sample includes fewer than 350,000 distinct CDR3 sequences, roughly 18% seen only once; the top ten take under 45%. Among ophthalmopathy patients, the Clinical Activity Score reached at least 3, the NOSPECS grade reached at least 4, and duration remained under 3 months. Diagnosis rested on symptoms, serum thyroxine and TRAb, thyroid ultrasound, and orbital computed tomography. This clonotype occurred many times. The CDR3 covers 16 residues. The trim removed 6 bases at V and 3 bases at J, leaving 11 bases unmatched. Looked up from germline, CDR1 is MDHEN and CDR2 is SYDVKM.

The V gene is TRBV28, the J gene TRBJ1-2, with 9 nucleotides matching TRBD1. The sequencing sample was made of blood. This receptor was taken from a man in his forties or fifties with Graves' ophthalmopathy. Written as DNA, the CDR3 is TGTGCCAGCAGGCGGAGGGGGACAGGGAAGGACTATGGCTACACCTTC. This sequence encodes CASRRRGTGKDYGYTF.